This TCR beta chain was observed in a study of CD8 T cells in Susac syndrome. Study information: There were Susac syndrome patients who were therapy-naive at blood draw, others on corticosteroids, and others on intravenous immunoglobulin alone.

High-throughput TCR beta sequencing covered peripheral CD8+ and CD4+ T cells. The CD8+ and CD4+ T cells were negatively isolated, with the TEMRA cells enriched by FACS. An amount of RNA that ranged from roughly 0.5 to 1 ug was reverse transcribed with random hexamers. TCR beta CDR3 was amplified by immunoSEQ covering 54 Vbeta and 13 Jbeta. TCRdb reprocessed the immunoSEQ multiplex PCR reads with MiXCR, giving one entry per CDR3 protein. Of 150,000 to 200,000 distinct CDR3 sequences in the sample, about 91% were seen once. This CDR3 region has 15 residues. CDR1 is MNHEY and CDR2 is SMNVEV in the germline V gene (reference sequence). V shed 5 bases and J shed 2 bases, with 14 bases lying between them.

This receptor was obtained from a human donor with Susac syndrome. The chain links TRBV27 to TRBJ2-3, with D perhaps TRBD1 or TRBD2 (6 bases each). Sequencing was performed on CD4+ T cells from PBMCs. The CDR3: CASSARGPYTDTQYF. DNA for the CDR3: TGTGCCAGCAGTGCCCGGGGGCCCTACACAGATACGCAGTATTTT.